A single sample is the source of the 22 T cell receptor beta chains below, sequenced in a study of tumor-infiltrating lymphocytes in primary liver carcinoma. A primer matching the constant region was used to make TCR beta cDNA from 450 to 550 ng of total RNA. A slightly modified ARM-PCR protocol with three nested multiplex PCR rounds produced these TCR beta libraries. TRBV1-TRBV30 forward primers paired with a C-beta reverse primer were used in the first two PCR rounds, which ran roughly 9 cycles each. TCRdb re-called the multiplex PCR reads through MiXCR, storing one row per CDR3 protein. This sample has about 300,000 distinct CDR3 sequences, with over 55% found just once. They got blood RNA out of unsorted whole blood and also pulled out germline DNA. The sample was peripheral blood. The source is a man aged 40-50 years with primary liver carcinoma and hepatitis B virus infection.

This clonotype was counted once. The CDR3 reads CSVTIGGSQDTQYF. CDR3 bases: TGCAGCGTTACTATAGGGGGGTCCCAAGATACGCAGTATTTT. The V and J genes are TRBV29-1 and TRBJ2-3; D is possibly TRBD1 or TRBD2 (6 bases each). The CDR3 runs to 14 residues. CDR1 and CDR2 from the germline V gene are SQVTM and ANQGSEA. V was cut by 5 bases and J by 5 bases, with 17 bases left in between.

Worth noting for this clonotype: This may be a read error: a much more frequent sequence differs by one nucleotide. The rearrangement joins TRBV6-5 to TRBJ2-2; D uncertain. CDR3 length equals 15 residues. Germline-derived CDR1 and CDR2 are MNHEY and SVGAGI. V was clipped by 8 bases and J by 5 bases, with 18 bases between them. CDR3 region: CASRDPPEETGELFF. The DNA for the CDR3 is TGTGCCAGCCGAGACCCCCCGGAAGAAACCGGGGAGCTGTTTTTT.

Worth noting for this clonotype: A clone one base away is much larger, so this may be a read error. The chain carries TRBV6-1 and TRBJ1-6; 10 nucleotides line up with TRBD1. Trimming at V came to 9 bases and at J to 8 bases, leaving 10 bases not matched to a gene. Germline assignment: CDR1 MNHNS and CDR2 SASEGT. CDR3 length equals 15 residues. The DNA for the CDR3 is TGTGCCAGGAGACCCCGACAGGGGGCTGATTCACCCCTCCACTTT. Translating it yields CARRPRQGADSPLHF.

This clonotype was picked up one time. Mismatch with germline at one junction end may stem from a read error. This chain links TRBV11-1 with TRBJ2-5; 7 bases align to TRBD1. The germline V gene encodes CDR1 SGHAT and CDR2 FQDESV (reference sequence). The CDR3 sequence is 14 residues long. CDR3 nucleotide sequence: TGTGCCAGCAGCTCGGACAGGCAGGTTGTGCCCCAGTGCTTC. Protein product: CASSSDRQVVPQCF.

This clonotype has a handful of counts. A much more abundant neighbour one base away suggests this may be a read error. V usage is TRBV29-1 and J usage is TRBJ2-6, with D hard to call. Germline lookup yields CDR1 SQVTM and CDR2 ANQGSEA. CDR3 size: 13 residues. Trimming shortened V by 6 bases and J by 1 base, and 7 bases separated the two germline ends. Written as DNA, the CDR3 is TGCAGCGTGGAGTTATCTGGGGCCAACGTCCTGACTTTC. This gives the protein CSVELSGANVLTF.

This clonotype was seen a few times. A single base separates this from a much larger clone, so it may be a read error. CDR3 loop: CTSSLGDGDTQYF. CDR3 nucleotides: TGTACCAGCAGTTTAGGAGATGGGGATACGCAGTATTTT. The chain carries TRBV12-3 or TRBV12-4 and TRBJ2-3; D gene ambiguous. This CDR3 is 13 amino acids long.

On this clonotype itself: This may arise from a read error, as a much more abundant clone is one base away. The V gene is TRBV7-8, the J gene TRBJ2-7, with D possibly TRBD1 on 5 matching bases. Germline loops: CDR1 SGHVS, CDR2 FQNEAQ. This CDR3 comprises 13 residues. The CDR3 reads CACSQPPRDEQYF. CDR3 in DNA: TGTGCCTGCAGCCAGCCCCCCAGGGACGAGCAGTACTTC.

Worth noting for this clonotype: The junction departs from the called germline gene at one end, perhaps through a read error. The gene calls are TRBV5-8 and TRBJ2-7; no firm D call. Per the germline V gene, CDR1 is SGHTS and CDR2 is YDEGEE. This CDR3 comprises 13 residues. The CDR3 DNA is TGTGCCAGCAGCGTAGGACGGCCCTACGAGCACTACTTC. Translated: CASSVGRPYEHYF.

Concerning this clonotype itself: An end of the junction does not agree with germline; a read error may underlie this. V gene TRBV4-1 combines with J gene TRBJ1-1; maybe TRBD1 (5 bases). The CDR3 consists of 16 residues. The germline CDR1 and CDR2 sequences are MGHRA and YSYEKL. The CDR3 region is CTSSQTSGLGGTEAFF. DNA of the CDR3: TGCACCAGCAGTCAAACATCTGGACTTGGGGGCACTGAAGCTTTCTTT.

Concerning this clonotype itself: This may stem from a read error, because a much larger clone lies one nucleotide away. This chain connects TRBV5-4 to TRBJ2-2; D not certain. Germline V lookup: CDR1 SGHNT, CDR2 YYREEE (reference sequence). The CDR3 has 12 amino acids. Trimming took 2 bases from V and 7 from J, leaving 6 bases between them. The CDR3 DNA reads TGTGCCAGCAGCTTATACAGCGGGGAGCTGTTTTTT. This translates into CASSLYSGELFF.

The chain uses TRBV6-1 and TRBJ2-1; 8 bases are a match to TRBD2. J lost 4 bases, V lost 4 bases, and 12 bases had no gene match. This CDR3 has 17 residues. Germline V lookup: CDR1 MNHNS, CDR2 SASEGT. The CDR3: CASSALSTSGPYNEQFF. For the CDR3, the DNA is TGTGCCAGCAGTGCCCTATCCACTAGCGGTCCGTACAATGAGCAGTTCTTC.

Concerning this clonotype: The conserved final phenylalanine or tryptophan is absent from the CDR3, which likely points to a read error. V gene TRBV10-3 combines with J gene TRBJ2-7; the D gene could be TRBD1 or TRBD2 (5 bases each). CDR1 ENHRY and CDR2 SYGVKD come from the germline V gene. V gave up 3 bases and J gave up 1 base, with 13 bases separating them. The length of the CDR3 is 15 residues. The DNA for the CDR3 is TGTGCCATCAGTGACACCGGGACCCCGTCCTACGAGCAGTACCTC. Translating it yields CAISDTGTPSYEQYL.

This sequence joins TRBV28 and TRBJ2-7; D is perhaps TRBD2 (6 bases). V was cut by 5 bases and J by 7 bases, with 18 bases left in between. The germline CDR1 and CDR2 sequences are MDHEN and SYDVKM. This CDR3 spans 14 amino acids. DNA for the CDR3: TGTGCCAGCAGTCCCCAGGGAGGATTGAGGGAGCAGTACTTC. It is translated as CASSPQGGLREQYF.

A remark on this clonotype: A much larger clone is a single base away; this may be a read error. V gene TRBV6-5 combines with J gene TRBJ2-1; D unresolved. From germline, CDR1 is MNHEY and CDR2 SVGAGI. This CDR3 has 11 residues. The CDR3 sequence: CTSSYMGEQFF. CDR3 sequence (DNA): TGTACCAGCAGTTATATGGGGGAGCAGTTCTTC.

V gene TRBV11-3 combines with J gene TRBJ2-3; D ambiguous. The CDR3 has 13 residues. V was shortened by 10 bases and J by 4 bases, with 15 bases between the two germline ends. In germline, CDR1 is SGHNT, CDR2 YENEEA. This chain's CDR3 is CAKSFLLSDTQYF. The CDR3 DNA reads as TGTGCCAAAAGCTTTTTGCTCTCAGATACGCAGTATTTT.

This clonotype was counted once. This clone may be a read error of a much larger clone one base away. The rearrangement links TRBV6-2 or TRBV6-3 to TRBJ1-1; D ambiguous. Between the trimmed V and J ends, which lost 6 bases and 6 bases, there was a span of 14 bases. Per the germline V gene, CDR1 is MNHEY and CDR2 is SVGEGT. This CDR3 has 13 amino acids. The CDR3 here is CASRPQVRPEAFF. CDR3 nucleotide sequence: TGTGCCAGCAGACCTCAGGTGAGACCTGAAGCTTTCTTT.

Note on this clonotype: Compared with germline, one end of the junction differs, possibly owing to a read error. CDR3 in DNA: TGTGCCTGGAGTCCCCAGGACTATAGCTACACCTTC. This sequence encodes CAWSPQDYSYTF. The chain uses TRBV30 and TRBJ1-2; no definite D call. The CDR3 runs to 12 residues. The germline gives CDR1 GTSNPN, CDR2 SVGIG (reference sequence).

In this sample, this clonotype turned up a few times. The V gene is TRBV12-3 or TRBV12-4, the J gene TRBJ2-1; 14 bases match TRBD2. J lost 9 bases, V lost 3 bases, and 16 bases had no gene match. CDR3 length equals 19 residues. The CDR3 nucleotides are TGTGCCAGCAGTTTTGGGACTAGCGGGAGTCGCGTCTTCATTAGTGAGCAGTTCTTC. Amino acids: CASSFGTSGSRVFISEQFF.

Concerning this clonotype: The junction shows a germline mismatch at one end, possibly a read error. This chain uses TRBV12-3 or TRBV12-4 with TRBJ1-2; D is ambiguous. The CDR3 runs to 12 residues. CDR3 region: CASSFGHLGYTF. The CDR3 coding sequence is TGCGCCAGCAGTTTCGGGCATTTAGGCTACACCTTC.

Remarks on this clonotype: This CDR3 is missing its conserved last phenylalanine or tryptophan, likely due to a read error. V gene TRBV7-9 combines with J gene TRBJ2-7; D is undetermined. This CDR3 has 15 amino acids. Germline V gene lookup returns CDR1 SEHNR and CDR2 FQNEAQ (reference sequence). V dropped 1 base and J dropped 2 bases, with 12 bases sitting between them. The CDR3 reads CASSLGLVLTYEQYL. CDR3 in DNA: TGTGCCAGCAGCTTAGGGCTAGTGCTGACCTACGAGCAGTACCTC.

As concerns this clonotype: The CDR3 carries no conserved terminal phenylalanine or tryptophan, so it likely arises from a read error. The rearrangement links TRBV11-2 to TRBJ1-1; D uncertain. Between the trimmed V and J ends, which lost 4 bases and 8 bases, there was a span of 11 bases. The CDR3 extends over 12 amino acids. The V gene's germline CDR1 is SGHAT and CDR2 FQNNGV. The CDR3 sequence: CASSWEGGEAFI. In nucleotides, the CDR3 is TGTGCCAGCAGCTGGGAAGGAGGCGAAGCTTTCATT.

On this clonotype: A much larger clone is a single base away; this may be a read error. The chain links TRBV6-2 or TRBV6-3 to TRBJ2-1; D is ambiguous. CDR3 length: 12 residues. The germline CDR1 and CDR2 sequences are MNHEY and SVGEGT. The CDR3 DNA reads TGTGCCGGCAGCCCTTCCACGCTTGAGCAGTTCTTC. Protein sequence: CAGSPSTLEQFF.